Following are 19 T cell receptor beta chains from one sample sequenced in a study of cytomegalovirus exposure and HLA in healthy donors. Measured with immunoSEQ multiplex PCR; TCRdb has only the in-frame clones, and not every one. The sample shows around 300,000 clones, 70% to 90% of them seen only once. Sequencing used PBMCs. The receptors were gathered from a woman aged 18 to 35 in good health and CMV-seronegative.

The gene calls are TRBV6-1 and TRBJ1-1, with a weak D call TRBD1 (5 bases). V lost 5 bases, J lost 8 bases, and 15 bases lay in between. The CDR3 is made up of 13 amino acids. The germline CDR1 and CDR2 sequences are MNHNS and SASEGT. The CDR3 spells CASSSGTGAEAFF. In DNA, the CDR3 is TGTGCCAGCAGTTCCGGGACGGGAGCCGAAGCTTTCTTT.

The V call is TRBV12-5, the J call TRBJ2-7; D is uncertain. CDR1 is LGHNT, CDR2 FRNRAP, per germline. Trimming took 0 bases from V and 2 from J, leaving 8 bases between them. The CDR3 covers 14 residues. CDR3 region: CASGLVVEAYEQYF. In DNA, the CDR3 is TGTGCTAGTGGTTTGGTAGTCGAGGCCTACGAGCAGTACTTC.

The chain carries TRBV5-1 and TRBJ2-5; 7 bases map to TRBD1. This CDR3 region has 13 residues. V dropped 4 bases and J dropped 3; count of bases not matched to a gene: 3. Looked up from germline, CDR1 is SGHRS and CDR2 is YFSETQ. CDR3 in DNA: TGCGCCAGCAGCCTGGGACAGAAAGAGACCCAGTACTTC. It yields the protein CASSLGQKETQYF.

The V call is TRBV30, the J call TRBJ1-3, with D unclear. V was shortened by 2 bases and J by 0 bases, with 8 bases between the two germline ends. The CDR3 covers 14 residues. From germline, CDR1 is GTSNPN and CDR2 SVGIG (reference sequence). The CDR3 DNA sequence: TGTGCCTGGAGTCTGAGCGTCTCTGGAAACACCATATATTTT. As protein: CAWSLSVSGNTIYF.

The chain joins TRBV5-4 to TRBJ2-7; D perhaps matches TRBD1 (5 bases). Germline CDR1 is SGHNT and CDR2 is YYREEE (reference sequence). The length of the CDR3 is 18 residues. The V gene lost 0 bases and the J gene lost 2 bases, with 21 bases spanning the gap. CDR3 sequence reads: CASSLGPTRPGIAYEQYF. The DNA for the CDR3 is TGTGCCAGCAGCTTGGGCCCTACACGACCAGGGATCGCCTACGAGCAGTACTTC.

V and J are TRBV9 and TRBJ2-1; TRBD2 aligns across 8 bases. The germline CDR1 and CDR2 sequences are SGDLS and YYNGEE. After removal of 0 bases from V and 8 bases from J, the junction contained 10 bases not matched to a gene. The CDR3 totals 16 residues. This CDR3 reads CASSVEGLVGVYEQFF. DNA of the CDR3: TGTGCCAGCAGCGTAGAGGGACTAGTGGGAGTCTATGAGCAGTTCTTC.

This clone was picked up one time. This rearrangement joins TRBV28 to TRBJ1-2; 9 bases align to TRBD1. Germline loops: CDR1 MDHEN, CDR2 SYDVKM. The CDR3 loop spans 15 amino acids. Germline trimming cut 5 bases from V and 0 bases from J; bases unmatched to any gene: 4. CDR3 sequence (DNA): TGTGCCAGCAGTCCACAGGGGGCAACTAACTATGGCTACACCTTC. Residues: CASSPQGATNYGYTF.

This clone showed up just once. The chain uses TRBV6-4 and TRBJ1-1, with 7 bases lining up with TRBD1. In germline, CDR1 is MRHNA, CDR2 SNTAGT. The CDR3 covers 14 residues. V shed 7 bases and J 3 bases; nucleotides not matched to a gene: 8. This CDR3 reads CASNDRVGDTEAFF. DNA for the CDR3: TGTGCCAGCAACGACAGGGTCGGTGACACTGAAGCTTTCTTT.

This sequence joins TRBV5-6 and TRBJ2-2; D unresolved. Per the germline V gene, CDR1 is SGHDT and CDR2 is YYEEEE. V was pared by 0 bases and J by 7 bases, with 7 bases between. The length of the CDR3 is 13 residues. In nucleotides, the CDR3 is TGTGCCAGCAGCTTGGAATCTAGCGGGGAGCTGTTTTTT. This translates into CASSLESSGELFF.

The chain is built from TRBV9 and TRBJ2-2; possibly TRBD1 for D (6 bases). From germline, CDR1 is SGDLS and CDR2 YYNGEE. V was clipped by 4 bases and J by 6 bases, with 13 bases between them. The CDR3 is 14 residues long. CDR3 sequence: CASSTENRAGELFF. CDR3 in DNA: TGTGCCAGCAGCACAGAAAACAGGGCCGGGGAGCTGTTTTTT.

The chain carries TRBV5-4 and TRBJ2-5; tentative D call: TRBD1 (6 bases). V lost 4 bases and J lost 5, with 18 bases in between. Per germline, CDR1 SGHNT and CDR2 YYREEE (reference sequence). CDR3 size: 15 residues. CDR3 protein: CASSNMADSEETQYF. The CDR3 coding sequence is TGTGCCAGCAGCAATATGGCGGACAGCGAGGAGACCCAGTACTTC.

The chain employs TRBV6-5 and TRBJ1-1, with TRBD1 as a possible D gene (5 bases). Germline V gene lookup returns CDR1 MNHEY and CDR2 SVGAGI. Trimming pared 6 bases from V and 1 base from J, leaving 15 bases between. The CDR3 has 15 amino acids. The DNA for the CDR3 is TGTGCCAGCAGACTGTCCGGGGGTAGGAACACTGAAGCTTTCTTT. Translated, it gives CASRLSGGRNTEAFF.

CDR3 sequence (DNA): TGTGCCAGCAGTGGACGGGACAGGGGTGGGGATAGCAATCAGCCCCAGCATTTT. Translated: CASSGRDRGGDSNQPQHF. The chain joins TRBV2 to TRBJ1-5, with TRBD1 identical over 10 bases. V dropped 4 bases and J dropped 0; count of bases not matched to a gene: 9. The germline V gene has CDR1 SNHLY and CDR2 FYNNEI. The CDR3 totals 18 residues.

The chain combines TRBV5-1 with TRBJ2-1, with 7 bases identical to TRBD2. CDR1 is SGHRS, CDR2 YFSETQ, per germline. The V gene end was trimmed by 6 bases and the J gene end by 8 bases; junction bases not matched to a gene: 11. This CDR3 spans 14 amino acids. In nucleotides, the CDR3 is TGCGCCAGCATGGGGGGGGGATCCACCCATGAGCAGTTCTTC. Residues: CASMGGGSTHEQFF.

The chain carries TRBV5-1 and TRBJ2-1; 8 bases fit TRBD2. CDR1 is SGHRS, CDR2 YFSETQ, per germline. This CDR3 is 16 amino acids long. Losses at the gene ends were 4 bases for V and 4 bases for J; bases not matched to a gene: 10. CDR3 amino acids: CASSIVAGFGYNEQFF. CDR3 coding DNA: TGCGCCAGCAGCATTGTAGCGGGATTCGGGTACAATGAGCAGTTCTTC.

The gene calls are TRBV11-2 and TRBJ2-7; 8 nucleotides align to TRBD2. CDR1 SGHAT and CDR2 FQNNGV come from the germline V gene. The junction had 6 bases not matched to a gene; V was cut back by 5 bases and J by 3 bases. CDR3 size: 14 residues. The CDR3 region is CASSQTSARYEQYF. CDR3 DNA sequence: TGTGCCAGCAGCCAGACTAGCGCCCGCTACGAGCAGTACTTC.

This chain connects TRBV18 to TRBJ2-2, with D perhaps matching TRBD1 (5 bases). CDR1 is KGHSH and CDR2 is LQKENI in the germline V gene. The CDR3 extends over 13 amino acids. Trimming stripped 4 bases from V and 5 bases from J, with 8 bases between. The CDR3 region is CASSLRDTGELFF. DNA for the CDR3: TGTGCCAGCTCACTCAGGGATACCGGGGAGCTGTTTTTT. The variable domain in full, with the rest retrieved from reference TRBV18 and TRBJ2-2, is NAGVMQNPRHLVRRRGQEARLRCSPMKGHSHVYWYRQLPEEGLKFMVYLQKENIIDESGMPKERFSAEFPKEGPSILRIQQVVRGDSAAYFCASSLRDTGELFFGEGSRLTVL.

The J gene is TRBJ2-3, the V gene TRBV5-4; maybe TRBD2 (6 bases). V shed 4 bases and J shed 2 bases, with 17 bases lying between them. CDR1 and CDR2 (germline): SGHNT, YYREEE (reference sequence). The CDR3 totals 16 residues. CDR3 sequence reads: CASSLGGVAFTDTQYF. The DNA for the CDR3 is TGTGCCAGCAGCCTCGGCGGGGTAGCGTTCACAGATACGCAGTATTTT.

This chain connects TRBV7-9 to TRBJ2-1, with D perhaps TRBD2 (5 bases). Trimming removed 8 bases at V and 6 bases at J, with 17 bases between. The CDR3 has 14 residues. The V gene's germline CDR1 is SEHNR and CDR2 FQNEAQ (reference sequence). The CDR3 here is CASGDRVASNEQFF. The CDR3 region has the DNA TGTGCCAGCGGGGATAGAGTAGCGAGCAATGAGCAGTTCTTC. The complete variable domain, with remaining parts taken from reference TRBV7-9 and TRBJ2-1, reads DTGVSQNPRHKITKRGQNVTFRCDPISEHNRLYWYRQTLGQGPEFLTYFQNEAQLEKSRLLSDRFSAERPKGSFSTLEIQRTEQGDSAMYLCASGDRVASNEQFFGPGTRLTVL.